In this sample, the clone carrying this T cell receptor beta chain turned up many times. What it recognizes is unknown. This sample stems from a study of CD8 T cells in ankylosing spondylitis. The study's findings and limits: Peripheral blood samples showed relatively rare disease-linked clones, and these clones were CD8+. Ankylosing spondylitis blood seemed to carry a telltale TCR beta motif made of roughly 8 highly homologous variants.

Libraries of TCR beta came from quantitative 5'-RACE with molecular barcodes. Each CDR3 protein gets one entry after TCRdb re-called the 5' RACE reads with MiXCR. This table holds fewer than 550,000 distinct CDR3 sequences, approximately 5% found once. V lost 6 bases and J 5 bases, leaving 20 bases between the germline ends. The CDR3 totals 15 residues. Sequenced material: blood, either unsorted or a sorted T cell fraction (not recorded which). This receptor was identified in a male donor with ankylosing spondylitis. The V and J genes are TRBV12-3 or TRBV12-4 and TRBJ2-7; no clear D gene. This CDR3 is CASSRLPLSGNEQYF. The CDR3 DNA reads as TGTGCCAGCAGCAGATTGCCCCTAAGTGGGAACGAGCAGTACTTC.